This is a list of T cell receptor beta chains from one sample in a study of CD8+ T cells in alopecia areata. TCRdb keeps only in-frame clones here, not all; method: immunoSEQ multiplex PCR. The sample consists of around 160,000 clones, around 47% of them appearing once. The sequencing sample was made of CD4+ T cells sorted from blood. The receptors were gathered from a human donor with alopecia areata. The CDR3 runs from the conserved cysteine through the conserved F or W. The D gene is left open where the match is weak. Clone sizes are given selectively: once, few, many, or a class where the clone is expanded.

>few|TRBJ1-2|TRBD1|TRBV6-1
TGTGCCAGCAGCATAGCGGGACAGGGGGCGCGTGGCTACACCTTC
CASSIAGQGARGYTF
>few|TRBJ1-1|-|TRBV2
TGTGCCAGCAGCACAGATATGAACACTGAAGCTTTCTTT
CASSTDMNTEAFF
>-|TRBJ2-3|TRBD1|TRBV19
TGTGCCAGTAGTAGACAGGGGGCAGCGACAGATACGCAGTATTTT
CASSRQGAATDTQYF
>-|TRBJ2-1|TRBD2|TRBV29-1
TGCAGCGTTGGGCGGGGGGGGTACAATGAGCAGTTCTTC
CSVGRGGYNEQFF
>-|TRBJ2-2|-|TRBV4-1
TGCGCCAGCAGCCTGACAGAGCGCACCGGGGAGCTGTTTTTT
CASSLTERTGELFF
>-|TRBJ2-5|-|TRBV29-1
TGCAGCGCCGTCACCGGGGGGACAGCCCCGAAAGAGACCCAGTACTTC
CSAVTGGTAPKETQYF
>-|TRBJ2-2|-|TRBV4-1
TGCGCCAGCAAAGGACAGAAGTACACCGGGGAGCTGTTTTTT
CASKGQKYTGELFF
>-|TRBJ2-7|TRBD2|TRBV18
TGTGCCAGCTCACCACTCGGACTAGCGATCCACGAGCAGTACTTC
CASSPLGLAIHEQYF
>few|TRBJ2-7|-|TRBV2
TGTGCCAGCAGTGTCAACGAGCAGTACTTC
CASSVNEQYF
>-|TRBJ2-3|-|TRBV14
TGTGCCAGCAGCCAAGAGATGAGGGATTGGACAGATACGCAGTATTTT
CASSQEMRDWTDTQYF
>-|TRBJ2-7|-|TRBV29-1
TGCAGCGTTGCGGGAGTCGACGAGCAGTACTTC
CSVAGVDEQYF
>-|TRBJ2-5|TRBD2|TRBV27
TGTGCCAGCAGTCCAATGACTAGCGGGAGTGAGACCCAGTACTTC
CASSPMTSGSETQYF
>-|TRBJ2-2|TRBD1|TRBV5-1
TGCGCCAGCAGCTCGGACAGGGCGAACACCGGGGAGCTGTTTTTT
CASSSDRANTGELFF
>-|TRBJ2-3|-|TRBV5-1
TGCGCCAGCAGCTTGGAAAGCACAGATACGCAGTATTTT
CASSLESTDTQYF
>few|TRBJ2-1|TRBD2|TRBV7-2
TGTGCCAGCAGCTTGACTAGCGGATATTACAATGAGCAGTTCTTC
CASSLTSGYYNEQFF
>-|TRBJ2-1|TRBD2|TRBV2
TGTGCCAGCAGCCCCCTAGCGGGCAAGCAGTTCTTC
CASSPLAGKQFF
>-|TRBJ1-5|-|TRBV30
TGTGCCTGGAGTGCGGGGTTGAATCAGCCCCAGCATTTT
CAWSAGLNQPQHF
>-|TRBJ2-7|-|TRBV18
TGTGCCAGCTCACCGCAGACGGAGACCTACGAGCAGTACTTC
CASSPQTETYEQYF
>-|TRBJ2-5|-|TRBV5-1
TGCGCCAGCAGCTTGGGGGTCCAAGAGACCCAGTACTTC
CASSLGVQETQYF
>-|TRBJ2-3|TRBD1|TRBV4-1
TGCGCCAGCAGCCGAATACAGGGGACGGGTACGCAGTATTTT
CASSRIQGTGTQYF
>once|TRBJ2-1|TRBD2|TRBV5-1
TGCGCCAGCAGCTCCATAGCGGGAGAGGTTGTTGAGCAGTTCTTC
CASSSIAGEVVEQFF
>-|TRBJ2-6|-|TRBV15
TGTGCCACCTCCCCAAGGGGGGCCAACGTCCTGACTTTC
CATSPRGANVLTF
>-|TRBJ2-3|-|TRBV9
TGTGCCAGCAGCGTAGGTCAGGGACCTAGCACAGATACGCAGTATTTT
CASSVGQGPSTDTQYF
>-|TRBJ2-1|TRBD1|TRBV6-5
TGTGCCAGCAGTGGGACAGGGGGCTACAATGAGCAGTTCTTC
CASSGTGGYNEQFF
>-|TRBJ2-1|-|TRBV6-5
TGTGCCAGCAGTGGACCTCCTGAGCAGTTCTTC
CASSGPPEQFF
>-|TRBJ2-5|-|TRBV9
TGTGCCAGCAGCGTAGGCGGGTACCAAGAGACCCAGTACTTC
CASSVGGYQETQYF
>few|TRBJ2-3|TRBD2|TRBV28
TGTGCCAGCAGTCCCCCGGGGCTAGCGGGAGGGGCCAGCACAGATACGCAGTATTTT
CASSPPGLAGGASTDTQYF
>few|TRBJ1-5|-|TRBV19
TGTGCCAGTAGTTGGATAAATCAGCCCCAGCATTTT
CASSWINQPQHF
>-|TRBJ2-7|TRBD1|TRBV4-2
TGTGCCAGCAGCCAAGACGGACAGGGTGAGCAGTACTTC
CASSQDGQGEQYF
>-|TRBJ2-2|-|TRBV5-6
TGTGCCAGCAGCTTGGTGAGGCCATTTAACACCGGGGAGCTGTTTTTT
CASSLVRPFNTGELFF
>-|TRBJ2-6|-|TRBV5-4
TGTGCCAGCAGCTTCGTGGATGGGGCCAACGTCCTGACTTTC
CASSFVDGANVLTF
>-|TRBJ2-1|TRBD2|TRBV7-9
TGTGCCAGCTCGGGCGGGAGTACCAATGAGCAGTTCTTC
CASSGGSTNEQFF
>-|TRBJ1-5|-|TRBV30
TGTGCCTGGAGTATCGGACCTAGGAATCAGCCCCAGCATTTT
CAWSIGPRNQPQHF
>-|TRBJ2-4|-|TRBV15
TGTGCCACCAGCAGCTGGCAGGGAAGCATTCAGTACTTC
CATSSWQGSIQYF
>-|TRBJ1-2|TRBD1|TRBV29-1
TGCAGCGTTGGGAGGGGGCGAGGTGGAGATGGCTACACCTTC
CSVGRGRGGDGYTF